Listed here are 28 T cell receptor beta chains from one sample, sequenced in a study of T cell responses to AZD1222 COVID-19 vaccine. TCRdb keeps only in-frame clones here, not all; method: immunoSEQ multiplex PCR. This sample has some 140,000 clones, with more than 75% found just once. The sample in question was peripheral blood, obtained on day 0 of AZD1222 vaccination. The source of these receptors is an adult in good health.

CDR3 amino acids: CASGLGDSTYEQYF. The CDR3, as DNA: TGTGCCAGCGGCCTCGGGGACAGCACATACGAGCAGTACTTC. The genes are TRBV28 and TRBJ2-7; 7 positions agree with TRBD1. Germline V gene data show CDR1 as MDHEN and CDR2 as SYDVKM. This CDR3 comprises 14 residues. With V trimmed by 8 bases and J by 4 bases, 11 bases remained unmatched.

The CDR3 region is CASSVGHLNTGELFF. The CDR3 coding sequence is TGCGCCAGCAGCGTGGGACACTTGAACACCGGGGAGCTGTTTTTT. The chain recombines TRBV4-3 with TRBJ2-2, with D possibly TRBD1 on 6 matching bases. Trimming pared 5 bases from V and 1 base from J, leaving 11 bases between. Germline values: CDR1 LGHNA, CDR2 YSLEER. The CDR3 length is 15 residues.

This clone appeared a few times. In the same sample, other DNA sequences code for this CDR3. J is TRBJ2-2 and V is TRBV29-1; a weak D match, TRBD1 (5 bases). The ends were cut back, 3 bases at V and 3 bases at J, with 8 bases in the middle. The CDR3 extends over 13 amino acids. Per the germline V gene, CDR1 is SQVTM and CDR2 is ANQGSEA. The CDR3 protein is CSVEAGYTGELFF. In DNA, the CDR3 is TGCAGCGTTGAGGCAGGGTACACCGGGGAGCTGTTTTTT.

The chain is built from TRBV27 and TRBJ1-2, with D maybe TRBD1 (5 bases). Per germline, CDR1 MNHEY and CDR2 SMNVEV (reference sequence). The CDR3 has 15 residues. The ends were cut back, 6 bases at V and 1 base at J, with 15 bases in the middle. This chain's CDR3 is CASRSTRGINYGYTF. The CDR3 nucleotides are TGTGCCAGCAGGAGCACGAGGGGTATTAACTATGGCTACACCTTC.

The V and J genes are TRBV5-6 and TRBJ1-3; possible D gene TRBD1, 5 bases. Germline CDR1 reads SGHDT; CDR2 reads YYEEEE. The CDR3 length is 16 residues. Trimming removed 1 base from V and 2 bases from J, with 13 bases in between. The CDR3 spells CASSLMVRGTGNTIYF. CDR3 DNA sequence: TGTGCCAGCAGCTTGATGGTGCGGGGGACTGGAAACACCATATATTTT.

This sequence joins TRBV11-2 and TRBJ1-2; D not resolved. V lost 8 bases to trimming and J lost 0 bases, with 4 bases between them. The CDR3 contains 11 residues. Germline CDR1 and CDR2: SGHAT and FQNNGV. For the CDR3, the DNA is TGTGCCAGCGAAGCTAACTATGGCTACACCTTC. Translation: CASEANYGYTF.

The chain joins TRBV9 to TRBJ2-7; TRBD2 might be the D (7 bases). Germline V gene sequence: CDR1 SGDLS, CDR2 YYNGEE. The CDR3 totals 13 residues. The V end was cut by 0 bases, the J end by 6 bases, with 10 bases between. The CDR3: CASSVEGGREQYF. The DNA for the CDR3 is TGTGCCAGCAGCGTAGAGGGGGGGCGCGAGCAGTACTTC.

V is TRBV2 and J is TRBJ2-3; no clear D gene. The V gene's germline CDR1 is SNHLY and CDR2 FYNNEI. This CDR3 comprises 13 residues. Trimming pared 3 bases from V and 0 bases from J, leaving 4 bases between. The CDR3 protein is CASSDRSTDTQYF. CDR3 coding DNA: TGTGCCAGCAGTGACCGCAGCACAGATACGCAGTATTTT.

The V gene is TRBV27, the J gene TRBJ2-5; D is unresolved. CDR3 length: 12 residues. From germline, CDR1 is MNHEY and CDR2 SMNVEV (reference sequence). Trimming shortened V by 7 bases and J by 2 bases, and 8 bases separated the two germline ends. The CDR3 loop is CASKSLQETQYF. The CDR3 DNA sequence: TGTGCCAGCAAGAGCCTTCAAGAGACCCAGTACTTC.

A remark on this clone: Other DNA sequences in this sample translate to the same CDR3. The gene calls are TRBV29-1 and TRBJ1-2; no firm D call. Trimming took off 6 bases at V and 2 bases at J, with 4 bases between the two ends. The CDR3 runs to 10 residues. Germline-derived CDR1 and CDR2 are SQVTM and ANQGSEA. CDR3 amino acids: CSVENYGYTF. CDR3 bases: TGCAGCGTGGAAAACTATGGCTACACCTTC.

The rearrangement uses TRBV30 and TRBJ2-1; D perhaps matches TRBD1 (6 bases). Trimming shortened V by 6 bases and J by 4 bases, and 16 bases separated the two germline ends. Looked up from germline, CDR1 is GTSNPN and CDR2 is SVGIG (reference sequence). This CDR3 comprises 14 residues. CDR3 coding DNA: TGTGCCTGCAAGGCCGGGACATCATACAATGAGCAGTTCTTC. Amino acid sequence: CACKAGTSYNEQFF.

The chain links TRBV19 to TRBJ2-2; D call uncertain. Germline CDR1 LNHDA, CDR2 SQIVND (reference sequence). The CDR3 extends over 14 amino acids. Trimming shortened V by 3 bases and J by 6 bases, and 11 bases separated the two germline ends. The CDR3 DNA sequence: TGTGCCAGTAGTATGATGGAGCCGGCCGGGGAGCTGTTTTTT. Protein product: CASSMMEPAGELFF.

The gene calls are TRBV3-1 (or the pseudogene TRBV3-2) and TRBJ2-1; D is undetermined. The CDR3 covers 14 residues. The germline gives CDR1 LGHDT, CDR2 YNNKEL (reference sequence). The V end was cut by 4 bases, the J end by 1 base, with 8 bases between. The CDR3 here is CASSLLASYNEQFF. CDR3 DNA sequence: TGTGCCAGCAGCCTCCTGGCGTCCTACAATGAGCAGTTCTTC.

J is TRBJ2-5 and V is TRBV5-1; no definite D call. Germline V lookup: CDR1 SGHRS, CDR2 YFSETQ. V was clipped by 4 bases and J by 1 base, with 5 bases between them. The CDR3 extends over 12 amino acids. The CDR3 spells CASSPSQETQYF. The CDR3 DNA is TGCGCCAGCAGCCCCAGCCAAGAGACCCAGTACTTC.

This rearrangement joins TRBV28 to TRBJ1-2, with D uncertain. V shed 6 bases and J shed 6 bases, with 8 bases lying between them. The CDR3 totals 11 residues. Germline CDR1 is MDHEN and CDR2 is SYDVKM. In nucleotides, the CDR3 is TGTGCCAGCAGCCGTAGGAATGGCTACACCTTC. It is translated as CASSRRNGYTF.

This rearrangement joins TRBV5-4 to TRBJ2-5, with TRBD1 matching over 9 bases. The ends lost 3 bases at V and 5 bases at J; junction bases unmatched: 8. The germline CDR1 and CDR2 sequences are SGHNT and YYREEE (reference sequence). The CDR3 has 15 amino acids. CDR3 region: CASSSPGQGGETQYF. Here the CDR3 DNA reads TGTGCCAGCAGCTCACCGGGACAGGGAGGGGAGACCCAGTACTTC.

This clone was seen a handful of times. The chain uses TRBV12-5 and TRBJ2-7, with D possibly matching TRBD1 (6 bases). Per the germline V gene, CDR1 is LGHNT and CDR2 is FRNRAP. The CDR3 sequence is 13 residues long. Between the trimmed V and J ends, which lost 4 bases and 3 bases, there was a span of 10 bases. The CDR3 region has the DNA TGTGCTAGTGGTTGGGACACCTACTACGAGCAGTACTTC. Translated, it gives CASGWDTYYEQYF. Complete variable domain (other parts from reference TRBV12-5 and TRBJ2-7): DARVTQTPRHKVTEMGQEVTMRCQPILGHNTVFWYRQTMMQGLELLAYFRNRAPLDDSGMPKDRFSAEMPDATLATLKIQPSEPRDSAVYFCASGWDTYYEQYFGPGTRLTVT.

The rearrangement links TRBV7-8 to TRBJ1-2; D gene unclear. Trimming shortened V by 3 bases and J by 0 bases, and 5 bases separated the two germline ends. The CDR3 has 13 residues. The germline V gene encodes CDR1 SGHVS and CDR2 FQNEAQ. CDR3 nucleotides: TGTGCCAGCAGCTTTGACCCTAACTATGGCTACACCTTC. Residues: CASSFDPNYGYTF.

This CDR3 is CSVEGGRAGEQYF. CDR3 DNA: TGCAGCGTTGAAGGTGGGAGGGCCGGGGAGCAGTACTTC. V is TRBV29-1 and J is TRBJ2-7; 7 nucleotides align to TRBD2. The CDR3 is 13 residues long. Looked up from germline, CDR1 is SQVTM and CDR2 is ANQGSEA. Trimming at V came to 1 base and at J to 7 bases, leaving 7 bases not matched to a gene.

The rearrangement joins TRBV7-9 to TRBJ1-2; 9 bases agree with TRBD1. The CDR3 sequence is 16 residues long. CDR1 SEHNR and CDR2 FQNEAQ come from the germline V gene (reference sequence). Unmatched junction bases numbered 11, after V lost 3 bases and J lost 6 bases. CDR3 region: CASSLAPGQGRNGYTF. In DNA, the CDR3 is TGTGCCAGCAGCTTGGCCCCGGGACAGGGAAGGAATGGCTACACCTTC.

This chain links TRBV2 with TRBJ2-2; D is unclear. This CDR3 is built from 14 residues. The germline V and J ends were trimmed by 2 bases and 0 bases, with 4 bases remaining between them. Germline CDR1 reads SNHLY; CDR2 reads FYNNEI. The CDR3: CASSENTNTGELFF. Written as DNA, the CDR3 is TGTGCCAGCAGTGAAAACACGAACACCGGGGAGCTGTTTTTT.

The CDR3: CSVESGGYTF. For the CDR3, the DNA is TGCAGCGTTGAGTCTGGGGGCTACACCTTC. V usage is TRBV29-1 and J usage is TRBJ1-2, with no clear D. The CDR3 contains 10 residues. Germline CDR1 is SQVTM and CDR2 is ANQGSEA. V lost 3 bases and J 8 bases, leaving 7 bases between the germline ends.

J is TRBJ1-1 and V is TRBV7-9; 9 positions match TRBD1. This CDR3 has 14 residues. Germline assignment: CDR1 SEHNR and CDR2 FQNEAQ (reference sequence). V lost 5 bases to trimming and J lost 12 bases; unmatched junction nucleotides: 13. CDR3 sequence: CASSAGGTGLRSFF. The CDR3 DNA reads TGTGCCAGCAGCGCGGGAGGGACAGGGTTGAGATCTTTCTTT.

The chain recombines TRBV19 with TRBJ1-2; possibly TRBD1 for D (6 bases). The CDR3 contains 14 residues. Germline V lookup: CDR1 LNHDA, CDR2 SQIVND (reference sequence). V shed 3 bases and J shed 2 bases, with 10 bases lying between them. CDR3 in DNA: TGTGCCAGTAGTATCCGGGACACGAACTATGGCTACACCTTC. It encodes CASSIRDTNYGYTF. Combining the CDR3 with reference TRBV19 and TRBJ1-2 gives the whole variable domain DGGITQSPKYLFRKEGQNVTLSCEQNLNHDAMYWYRQDPGQGLRLIYYSQIVNDFQKGDIAEGYSVSREKKESFPLTVTSAQKNPTAFYLCASSIRDTNYGYTFGSGTRLTVV.

V usage is TRBV5-1 and J usage is TRBJ1-1, with D perhaps matching TRBD1 (6 bases). The CDR3 is made up of 14 amino acids. Per germline, CDR1 SGHRS and CDR2 YFSETQ. V lost 2 bases and J 3 bases, leaving 11 bases between the germline ends. CDR3 protein: CASSFSQGYTEAFF. CDR3 coding DNA: TGCGCCAGCAGCTTTAGCCAGGGGTACACTGAAGCTTTCTTT. The full variable domain, with the rest looked up from reference TRBV5-1 and TRBJ1-1, is KAGVTQTPRYLIKTRGQQVTLSCSPISGHRSVSWYQQTPGQGLQFLFEYFSETQRNKGNFPGRFSGRQFSNSRSEMNVSTLELGDSALYLCASSFSQGYTEAFFGQGTRLTVV.

The chain carries TRBV21-1 and TRBJ2-2; the table's D call, TRBD1, has no DNA check behind it. TRBV21-1 constitutes a pseudogene. This CDR3 is built from 18 residues. CDR3 loop: CASSKEGSRGPNTGELFF. CDR3 in DNA: TGTGCCAGCAGCAAAGAAGGTAGCAGGGGGCCGAACACCGGGGAGCTGTTTTTT.

The J gene is TRBJ2-7, the V gene TRBV6-6; 12 bases match TRBD2. The CDR3 runs 14 residues. With 6 bases clipped from V and 5 bases from J, the junction kept 5 bases outside the gene matches. Germline CDR1 MNHNY, CDR2 SVGAGI (reference sequence). The CDR3 reads CASSRTSGIHEQYF. The CDR3 nucleotides are TGTGCCAGCAGCCGGACTAGCGGGATCCACGAGCAGTACTTC.

This sequence joins TRBV10-3 and TRBJ1-2; 10 positions agree with TRBD1. The CDR3 contains 14 residues. Unmatched junction bases numbered 1, after V lost 6 bases and J lost 0 bases. Germline CDR1 reads ENHRY; CDR2 reads SYGVKD. CDR3: CAIRGQGTNYGYTF. The CDR3 DNA reads TGTGCCATCAGGGGACAGGGGACTAACTATGGCTACACCTTC.